This TCR beta chain was identified during a study of T cells in Graves' hyperthyroidism and ophthalmopathy. This CDR3 has 14 residues. Germline lookup yields CDR1 MNHEY and CDR2 SVGAGI. Trimming took 6 bases from V and 6 from J; bases not matched to a gene: 9. Amplified regions were TCR beta CDR3 sequences from RNA transcripts. The TCR CDR3 was amplified in a first-round RT-PCR using the HTBI primer set. TCRdb used MiXCR to reprocess the multiplex PCR reads, holding one entry per CDR3 protein. The sample yields about 59,000 distinct CDR3 sequences, around 50% seen once. Individuals with ophthalmopathy presented a Clinical Activity Score of at least 3, a NOSPECS grade of at least 4 and a duration under 3 months. Ten or more counts support this clonotype.

The chain combines TRBV6-5 with TRBJ2-7; TRBD1 agrees at 9 bases. The TCR sequence derives from a woman aged 60-70 years with Graves' ophthalmopathy. Sequencing input: blood. The CDR3 DNA is TGTGCCAGCAGGGCTCCGGGACAGGGCGGCGAGCAGTACTTC. Amino acids: CASRAPGQGGEQYF.